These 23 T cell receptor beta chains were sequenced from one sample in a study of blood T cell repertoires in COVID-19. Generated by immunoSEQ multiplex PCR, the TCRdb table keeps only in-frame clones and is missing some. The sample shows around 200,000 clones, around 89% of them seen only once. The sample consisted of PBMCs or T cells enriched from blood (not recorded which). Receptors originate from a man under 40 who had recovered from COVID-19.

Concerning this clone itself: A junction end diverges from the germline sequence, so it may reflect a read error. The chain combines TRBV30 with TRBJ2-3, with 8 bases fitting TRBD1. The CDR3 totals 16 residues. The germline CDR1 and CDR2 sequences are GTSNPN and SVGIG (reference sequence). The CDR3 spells CAWSVPGTGGTGTQYF. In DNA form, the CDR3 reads TGTGCCTGGAGTGTGCCGGGGACAGGAGGCACAGGTACGCAGTATTTT.

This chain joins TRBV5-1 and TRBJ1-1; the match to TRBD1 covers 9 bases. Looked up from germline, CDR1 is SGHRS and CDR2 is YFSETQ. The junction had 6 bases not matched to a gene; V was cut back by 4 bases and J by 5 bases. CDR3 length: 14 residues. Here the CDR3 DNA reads TGCGCCAGCAGCGGAGGGACAGGGTGGACTGAAGCTTTCTTT. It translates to CASSGGTGWTEAFF.

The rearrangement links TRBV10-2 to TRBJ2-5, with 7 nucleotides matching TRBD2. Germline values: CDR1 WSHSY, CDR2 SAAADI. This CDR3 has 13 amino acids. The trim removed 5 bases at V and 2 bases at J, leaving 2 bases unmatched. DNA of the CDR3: TGCGCCAGCAGTCTGGGACTACAAGAGACCCAGTACTTC. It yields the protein CASSLGLQETQYF.

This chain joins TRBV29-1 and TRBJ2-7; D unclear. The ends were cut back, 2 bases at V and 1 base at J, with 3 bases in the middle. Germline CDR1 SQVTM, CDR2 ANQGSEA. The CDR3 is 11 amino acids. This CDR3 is CSVERSYEQYF. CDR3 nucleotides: TGCAGCGTTGAACGTTCCTACGAGCAGTACTTC.

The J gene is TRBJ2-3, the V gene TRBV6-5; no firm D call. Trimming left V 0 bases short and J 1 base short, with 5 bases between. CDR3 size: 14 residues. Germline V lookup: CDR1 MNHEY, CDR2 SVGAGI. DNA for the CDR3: TGTGCCAGCAGTTACTCTTTCGGCACAGATACGCAGTATTTT. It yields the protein CASSYSFGTDTQYF.

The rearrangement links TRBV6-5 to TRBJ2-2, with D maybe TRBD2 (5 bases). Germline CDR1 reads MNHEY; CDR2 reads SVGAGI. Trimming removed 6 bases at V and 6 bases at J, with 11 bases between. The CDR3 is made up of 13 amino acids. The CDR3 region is CASRRRFAGELFF. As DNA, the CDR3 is TGTGCCAGCAGGCGGAGGTTCGCCGGGGAGCTGTTTTTT.

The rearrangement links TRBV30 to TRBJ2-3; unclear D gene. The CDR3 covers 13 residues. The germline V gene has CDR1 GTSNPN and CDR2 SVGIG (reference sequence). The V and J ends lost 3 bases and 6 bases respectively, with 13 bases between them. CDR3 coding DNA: TGTGCCTGGAGCCTAGTGCGAGCCGATACGCAGTATTTT. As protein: CAWSLVRADTQYF.

The DNA of the CDR3 is TGCGCCAGCAACTCCGGGACAGGTTATGGCTACACCTTC. Protein: CASNSGTGYGYTF. The V gene is TRBV5-1, the J gene TRBJ1-2; 8 bases line up with TRBD1. V gave up 6 bases and J gave up 5 bases; unmatched junction bases: 6. The CDR3 covers 13 residues. The germline gives CDR1 SGHRS, CDR2 YFSETQ.

CDR3 DNA sequence: TGTGCCAGCAGCTCCGACGGAGGAGCCTACAATGAGCAGTTCTTC. The encoded protein is CASSSDGGAYNEQFF. V and J are TRBV11-2 and TRBJ2-1, with TRBD2 as a possible D gene (5 bases). Germline CDR1 SGHAT, CDR2 FQNNGV. Trimming removed 4 bases at V and 2 bases at J, with 12 bases between. There are 15 residues in the CDR3.

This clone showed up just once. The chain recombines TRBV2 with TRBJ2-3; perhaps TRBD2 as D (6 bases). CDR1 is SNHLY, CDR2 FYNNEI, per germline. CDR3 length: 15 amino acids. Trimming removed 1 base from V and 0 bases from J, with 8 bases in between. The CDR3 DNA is TGTGCCAGCAGTGAAGGGCGGGGTAGCACAGATACGCAGTATTTT. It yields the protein CASSEGRGSTDTQYF.

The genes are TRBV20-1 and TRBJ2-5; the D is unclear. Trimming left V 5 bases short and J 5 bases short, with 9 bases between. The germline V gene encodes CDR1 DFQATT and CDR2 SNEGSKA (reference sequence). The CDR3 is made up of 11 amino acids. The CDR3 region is CSALSQETQYF. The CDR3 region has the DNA TGCAGTGCTCTCTCTCAGGAGACCCAGTACTTC.

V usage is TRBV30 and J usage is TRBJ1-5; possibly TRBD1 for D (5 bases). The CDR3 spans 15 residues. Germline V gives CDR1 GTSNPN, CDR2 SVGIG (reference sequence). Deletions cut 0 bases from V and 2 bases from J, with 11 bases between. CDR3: CAWSVRGMGNQPQHF. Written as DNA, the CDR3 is TGTGCCTGGAGTGTAAGGGGTATGGGCAATCAGCCCCAGCATTTT.

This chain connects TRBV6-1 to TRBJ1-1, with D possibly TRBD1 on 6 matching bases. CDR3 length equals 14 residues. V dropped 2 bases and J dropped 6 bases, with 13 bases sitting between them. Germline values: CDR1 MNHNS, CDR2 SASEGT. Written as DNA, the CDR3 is TGTGCCAGCAGTGAATCGTTGAGGACAGCTGAAGCTTTCTTT. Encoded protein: CASSESLRTAEAFF.

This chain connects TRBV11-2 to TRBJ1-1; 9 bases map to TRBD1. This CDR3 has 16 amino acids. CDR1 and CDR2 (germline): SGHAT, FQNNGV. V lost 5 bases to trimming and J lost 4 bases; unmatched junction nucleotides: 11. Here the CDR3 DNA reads TGTGCCAGCAGCCCGCCCGGACAGGGGAGGGGCACTGAAGCTTTCTTT. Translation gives CASSPPGQGRGTEAFF. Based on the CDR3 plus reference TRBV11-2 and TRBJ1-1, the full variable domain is EAGVAQSPRYKIIEKRQSVAFWCNPISGHATLYWYQQILGQGPKLLIQFQNNGVVDDSQLPKDRFSAERLKGVDSTLKIQPAKLEDSAVYLCASSPPGQGRGTEAFFGQGTRLTVV.

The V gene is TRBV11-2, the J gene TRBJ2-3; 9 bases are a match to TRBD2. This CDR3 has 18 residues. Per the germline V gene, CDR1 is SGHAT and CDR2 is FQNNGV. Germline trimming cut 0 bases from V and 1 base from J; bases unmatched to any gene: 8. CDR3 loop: CASSLDSFLAGRTDTQYF. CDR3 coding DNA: TGTGCCAGCAGCTTAGATTCTTTTCTAGCGGGACGCACAGATACGCAGTATTTT.

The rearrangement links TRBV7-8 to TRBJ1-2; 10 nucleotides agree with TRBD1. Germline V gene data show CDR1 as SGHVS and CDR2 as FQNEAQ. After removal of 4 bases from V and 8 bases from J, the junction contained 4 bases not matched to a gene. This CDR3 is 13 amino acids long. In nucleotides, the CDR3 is TGTGCCAGCAGCTGGGACAGGGGAGACGGCTACACCTTC. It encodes CASSWDRGDGYTF.

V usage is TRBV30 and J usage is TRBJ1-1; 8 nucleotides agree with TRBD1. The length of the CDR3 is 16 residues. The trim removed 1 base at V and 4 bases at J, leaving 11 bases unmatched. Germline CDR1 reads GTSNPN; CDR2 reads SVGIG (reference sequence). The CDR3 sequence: CAWSGRTGLGITEAFF. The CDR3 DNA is TGTGCCTGGAGTGGACGGACAGGGTTGGGGATCACTGAAGCTTTCTTT.

CDR3 DNA: TGTGCCAGTAGTCCAAGCGGGGGCGGCAGCTATGGCTACACCTTC. Residues: CASSPSGGGSYGYTF. The rearrangement joins TRBV19 to TRBJ1-2; D may be TRBD1 (6 bases). The germline V gene encodes CDR1 LNHDA and CDR2 SQIVND (reference sequence). The V and J ends lost 5 bases and 4 bases respectively, with 17 bases between them. There are 15 residues in the CDR3.

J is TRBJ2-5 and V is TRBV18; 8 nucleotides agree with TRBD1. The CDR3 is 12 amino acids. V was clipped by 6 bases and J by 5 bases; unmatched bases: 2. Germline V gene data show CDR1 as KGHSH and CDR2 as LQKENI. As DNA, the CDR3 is TGTGCCAGCTCGAGGGACAGGGAGACCCAGTACTTC. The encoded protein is CASSRDRETQYF.

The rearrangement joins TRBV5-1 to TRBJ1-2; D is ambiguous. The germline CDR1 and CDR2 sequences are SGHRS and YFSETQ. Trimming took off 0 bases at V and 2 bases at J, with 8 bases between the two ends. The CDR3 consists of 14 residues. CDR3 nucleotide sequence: TGCGCCAGCAGCTTGGAACTCTGGAACTATGGCTACACCTTC. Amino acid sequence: CASSLELWNYGYTF.

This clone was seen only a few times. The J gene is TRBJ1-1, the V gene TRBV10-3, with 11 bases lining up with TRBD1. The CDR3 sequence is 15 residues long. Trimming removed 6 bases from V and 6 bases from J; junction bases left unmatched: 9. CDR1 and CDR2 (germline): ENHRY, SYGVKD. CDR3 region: CAISLGQGVGPEAFF. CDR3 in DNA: TGTGCCATCAGCCTGGGACAGGGGGTTGGGCCTGAAGCTTTCTTT.

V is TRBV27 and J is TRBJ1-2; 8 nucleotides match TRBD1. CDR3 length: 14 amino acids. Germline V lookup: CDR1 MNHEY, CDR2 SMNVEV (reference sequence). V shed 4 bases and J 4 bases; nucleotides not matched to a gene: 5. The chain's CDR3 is CASSSQGGGYGYTF. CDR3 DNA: TGTGCCAGCAGTTCACAGGGGGGGGGCTATGGCTACACCTTC.

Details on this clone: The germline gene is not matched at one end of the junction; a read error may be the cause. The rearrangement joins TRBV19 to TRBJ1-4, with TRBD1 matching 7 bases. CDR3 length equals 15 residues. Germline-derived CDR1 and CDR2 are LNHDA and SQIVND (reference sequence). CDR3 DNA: TGTGCCAGTAGATCCTACGGGACAGCTAAAGAAAAACTGTTTTTT. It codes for CASRSYGTAKEKLFF.